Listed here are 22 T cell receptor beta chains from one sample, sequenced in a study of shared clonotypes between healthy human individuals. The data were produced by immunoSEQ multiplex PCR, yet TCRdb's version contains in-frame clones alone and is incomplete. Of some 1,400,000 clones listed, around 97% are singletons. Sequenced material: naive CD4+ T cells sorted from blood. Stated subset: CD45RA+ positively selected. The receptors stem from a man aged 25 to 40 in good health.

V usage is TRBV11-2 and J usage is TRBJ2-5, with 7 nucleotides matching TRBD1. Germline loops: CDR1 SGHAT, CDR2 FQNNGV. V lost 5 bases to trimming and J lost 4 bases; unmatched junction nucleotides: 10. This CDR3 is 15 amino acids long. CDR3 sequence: CASSLTGAPLETQYF. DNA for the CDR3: TGTGCCAGCAGCCTTACAGGGGCTCCGCTAGAGACCCAGTACTTC.

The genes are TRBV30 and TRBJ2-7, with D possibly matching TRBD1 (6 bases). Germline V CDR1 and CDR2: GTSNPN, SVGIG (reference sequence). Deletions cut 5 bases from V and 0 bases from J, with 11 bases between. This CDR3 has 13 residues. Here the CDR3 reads CAWSGHSSYEQYF. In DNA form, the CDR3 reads TGTGCCTGGTCGGGACATAGCTCCTACGAGCAGTACTTC.

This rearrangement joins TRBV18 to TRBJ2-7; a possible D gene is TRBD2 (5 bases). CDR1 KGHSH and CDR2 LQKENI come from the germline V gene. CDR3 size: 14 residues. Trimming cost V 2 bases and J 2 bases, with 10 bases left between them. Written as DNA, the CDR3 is TGTGCCAGCTCACCAGGGGAGCTAACCTACGAGCAGTACTTC. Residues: CASSPGELTYEQYF.

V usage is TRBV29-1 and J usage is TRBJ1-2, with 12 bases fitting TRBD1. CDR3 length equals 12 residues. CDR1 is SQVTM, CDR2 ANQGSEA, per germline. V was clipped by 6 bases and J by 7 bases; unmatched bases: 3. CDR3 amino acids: CSVGTGGVGYTF. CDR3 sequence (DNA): TGCAGCGTCGGGACAGGGGGCGTTGGCTACACCTTC.

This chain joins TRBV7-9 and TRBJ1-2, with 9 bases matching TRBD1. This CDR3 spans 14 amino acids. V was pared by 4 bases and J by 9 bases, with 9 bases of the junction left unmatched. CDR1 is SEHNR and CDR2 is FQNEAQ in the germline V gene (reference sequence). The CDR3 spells CASSSPGQGPRYTF. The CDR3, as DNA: TGTGCCAGCAGCTCGCCGGGACAGGGCCCCCGCTACACCTTC.

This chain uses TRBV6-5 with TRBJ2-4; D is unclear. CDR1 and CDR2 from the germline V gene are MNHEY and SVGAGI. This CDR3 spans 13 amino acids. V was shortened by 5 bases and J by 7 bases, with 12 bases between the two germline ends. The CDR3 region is CASSHRTGNIQYF. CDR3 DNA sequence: TGTGCCAGCAGTCACCGGACGGGTAACATTCAGTACTTC.

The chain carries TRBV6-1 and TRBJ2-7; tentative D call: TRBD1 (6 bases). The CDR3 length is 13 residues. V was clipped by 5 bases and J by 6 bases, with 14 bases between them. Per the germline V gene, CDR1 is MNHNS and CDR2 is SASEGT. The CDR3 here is CASSKGQPGEQYF. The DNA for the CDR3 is TGTGCCAGCAGTAAAGGACAGCCTGGCGAGCAGTACTTC.

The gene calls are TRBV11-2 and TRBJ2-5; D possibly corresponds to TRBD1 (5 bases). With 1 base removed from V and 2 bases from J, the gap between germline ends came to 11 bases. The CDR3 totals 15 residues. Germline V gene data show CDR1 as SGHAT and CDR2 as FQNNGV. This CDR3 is CASSLGQGNQETQYF. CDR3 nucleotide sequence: TGTGCCAGCAGCTTAGGGCAGGGTAATCAAGAGACCCAGTACTTC.

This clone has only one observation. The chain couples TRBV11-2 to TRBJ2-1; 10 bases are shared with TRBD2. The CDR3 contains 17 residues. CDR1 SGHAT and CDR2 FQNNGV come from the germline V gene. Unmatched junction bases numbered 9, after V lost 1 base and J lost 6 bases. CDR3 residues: CASSLGHWASGSNEQFF. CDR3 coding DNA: TGTGCCAGCAGCTTAGGCCACTGGGCTAGCGGGAGCAATGAGCAGTTCTTC.

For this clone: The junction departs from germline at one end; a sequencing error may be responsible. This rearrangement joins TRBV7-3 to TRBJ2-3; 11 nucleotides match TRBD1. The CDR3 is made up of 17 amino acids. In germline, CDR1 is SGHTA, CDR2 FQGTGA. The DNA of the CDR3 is TGTGCCAGCAGCGTAACCGGGACAGGGGGAGGTACAGATACGCAGTATTTT. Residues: CASSVTGTGGGTDTQYF.

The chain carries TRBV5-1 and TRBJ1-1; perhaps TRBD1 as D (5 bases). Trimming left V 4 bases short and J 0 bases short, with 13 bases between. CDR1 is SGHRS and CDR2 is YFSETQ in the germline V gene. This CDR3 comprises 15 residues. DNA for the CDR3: TGCGCCAGCAGCGGGGGTGACGCGATGAACACTGAAGCTTTCTTT. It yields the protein CASSGGDAMNTEAFF. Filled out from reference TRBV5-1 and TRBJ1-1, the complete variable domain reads KAGVTQTPRYLIKTRGQQVTLSCSPISGHRSVSWYQQTPGQGLQFLFEYFSETQRNKGNFPGRFSGRQFSNSRSEMNVSTLELGDSALYLCASSGGDAMNTEAFFGQGTRLTVV.

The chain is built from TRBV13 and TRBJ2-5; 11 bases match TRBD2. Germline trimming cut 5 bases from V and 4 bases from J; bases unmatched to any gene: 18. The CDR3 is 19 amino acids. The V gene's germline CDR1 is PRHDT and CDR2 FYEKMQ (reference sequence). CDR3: CASSKVYGGLAGGLETQYF. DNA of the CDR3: TGTGCCAGCAGCAAAGTCTACGGGGGGCTAGCGGGAGGCCTAGAGACCCAGTACTTC.

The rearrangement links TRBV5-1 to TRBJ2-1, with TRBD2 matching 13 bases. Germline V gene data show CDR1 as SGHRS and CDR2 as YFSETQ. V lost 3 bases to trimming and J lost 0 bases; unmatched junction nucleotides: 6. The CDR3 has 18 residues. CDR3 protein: CASSSRGTSGNSYNEQFF. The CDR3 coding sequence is TGCGCCAGCAGCTCCCGAGGGACTAGCGGGAACTCCTACAATGAGCAGTTCTTC. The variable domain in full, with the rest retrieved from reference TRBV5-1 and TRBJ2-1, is KAGVTQTPRYLIKTRGQQVTLSCSPISGHRSVSWYQQTPGQGLQFLFEYFSETQRNKGNFPGRFSGRQFSNSRSEMNVSTLELGDSALYLCASSSRGTSGNSYNEQFFGPGTRLTVL.

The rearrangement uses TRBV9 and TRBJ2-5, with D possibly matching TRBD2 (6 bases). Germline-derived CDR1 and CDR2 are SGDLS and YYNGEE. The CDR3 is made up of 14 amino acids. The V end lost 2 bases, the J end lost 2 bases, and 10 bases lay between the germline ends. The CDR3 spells CASSVSSAQETQYF. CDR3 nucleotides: TGTGCCAGCAGCGTTTCTAGCGCACAAGAGACCCAGTACTTC.

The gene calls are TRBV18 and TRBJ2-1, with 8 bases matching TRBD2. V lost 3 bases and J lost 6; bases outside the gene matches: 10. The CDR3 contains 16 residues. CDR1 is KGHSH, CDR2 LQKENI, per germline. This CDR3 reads CASSPRLARTSNEQFF. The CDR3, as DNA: TGTGCCAGCTCACCCCGACTAGCGCGGACCAGCAATGAGCAGTTCTTC.

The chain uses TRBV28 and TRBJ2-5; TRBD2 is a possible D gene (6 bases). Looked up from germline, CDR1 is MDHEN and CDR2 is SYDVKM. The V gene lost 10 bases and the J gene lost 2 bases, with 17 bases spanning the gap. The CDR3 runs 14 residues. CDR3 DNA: TGTGCCAACCCAACTAGCAGAATACAAGAGACCCAGTACTTC. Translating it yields CANPTSRIQETQYF.

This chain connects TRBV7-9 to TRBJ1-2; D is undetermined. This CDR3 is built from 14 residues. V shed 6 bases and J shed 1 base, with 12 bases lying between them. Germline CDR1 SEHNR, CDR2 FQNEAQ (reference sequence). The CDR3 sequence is CASRPAGGNYGYTF. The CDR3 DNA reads TGTGCCAGCAGGCCCGCAGGCGGTAACTATGGCTACACCTTC.

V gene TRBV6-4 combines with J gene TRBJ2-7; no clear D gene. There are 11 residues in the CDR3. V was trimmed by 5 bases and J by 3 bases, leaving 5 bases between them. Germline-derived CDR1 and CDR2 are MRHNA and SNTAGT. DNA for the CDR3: TGTGCCAGCAGTATTTTCTACGAGCAGTACTTC. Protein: CASSIFYEQYF.

CDR3 sequence reads: CASTLGGINSNYGYTF. The CDR3 region has the DNA TGTGCCAGCACCTTGGGGGGGATCAATTCTAACTATGGCTACACCTTC. This chain connects TRBV28 to TRBJ1-2, with a possible D match to TRBD1 (5 bases). The CDR3 has 16 residues. Trimming removed 7 bases at V and 0 bases at J, with 18 bases between. The V gene's germline CDR1 is MDHEN and CDR2 SYDVKM.

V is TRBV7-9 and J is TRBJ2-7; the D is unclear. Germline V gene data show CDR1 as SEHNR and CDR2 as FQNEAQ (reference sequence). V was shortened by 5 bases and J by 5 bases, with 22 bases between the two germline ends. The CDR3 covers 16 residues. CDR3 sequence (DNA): TGTGCCAGCAGCCCACGTTCGTGGGTAGGAAAGGACGAGCAGTACTTC. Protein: CASSPRSWVGKDEQYF.

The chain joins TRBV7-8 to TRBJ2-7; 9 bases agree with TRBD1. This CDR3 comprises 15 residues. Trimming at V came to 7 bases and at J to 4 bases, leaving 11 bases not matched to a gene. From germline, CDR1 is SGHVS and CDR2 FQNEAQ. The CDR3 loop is CASIQRRDRAYEQYF. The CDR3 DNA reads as TGTGCCAGCATCCAAAGGCGGGACAGGGCATACGAGCAGTACTTC.

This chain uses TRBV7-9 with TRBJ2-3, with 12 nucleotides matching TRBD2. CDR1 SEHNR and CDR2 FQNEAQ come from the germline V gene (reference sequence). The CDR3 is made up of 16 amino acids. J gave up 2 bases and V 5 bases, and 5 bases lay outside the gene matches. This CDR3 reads CASSPSGRANTDTQYF. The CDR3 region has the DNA TGTGCCAGCAGCCCTAGCGGGAGGGCCAACACAGATACGCAGTATTTT.